The source of this T cell receptor (beta chain) is a study of beta chain features in type 1 diabetes. Staining for CD45RO/CCR7/CD25/CD127/CD95/CD27 allowed sorting of CD4+ naive, central memory, regulatory and stem cell-like memory cells. The whole isolated RNA underwent reverse transcription, so sequencing captured expressed TCRB transcripts. The data were produced by immunoSEQ multiplex PCR, yet TCRdb's version contains in-frame clones alone and is incomplete. The sample holds about 140,000 clones, 9.5% to 10% seen once. The V gene lost 1 base and the J gene lost 4 bases, with 12 bases spanning the gap. Germline V lookup: CDR1 LNHDA, CDR2 SQIVND (reference sequence). The length of the CDR3 is 15 residues.

The sequence was obtained from a woman in her thirties or forties in good health. The chain couples TRBV19 to TRBJ2-3; D is perhaps TRBD1 (5 bases). Source material: central memory CD4+ T cells from blood. The CDR3 coding sequence is TGTGCCAGTAGTATAGGGGCAGGGTTGGCAGATACGCAGTATTTT. This gives the protein CASSIGAGLADTQYF.